The 18 T cell receptor beta chains below come from one sample, sequenced in a study of T-cell reconstitution after alpha-beta-depleted transplantation in children. As it was prepared, the TCRbeta library received unique molecular identifiers. TCRdb processed the PCR reads anew with MiXCR; each CDR3 protein has one entry. Of about 500,000 distinct CDR3 sequences in the sample, approximately 32% were seen once. Sequencing was performed on PBMCs from the stem cell graft donor, taken from the stem cell graft. The receptor source for this set is a human donor who donated a stem cell graft to a child with aplastic anemia.

The chain couples TRBV30 to TRBJ1-2, with D possibly being TRBD1 (6 bases). V lost 0 bases to trimming and J lost 4 bases, with 12 bases between them. CDR3 length: 14 amino acids. The germline CDR1 and CDR2 sequences are GTSNPN and SVGIG (reference sequence). The DNA of the CDR3 is TGTGCCTGGAGTGTGAACCGGGACACCTATGGCTACACCTTC. Translation: CAWSVNRDTYGYTF. Filled out from reference TRBV30 and TRBJ1-2, the complete variable domain reads SQTIHQWPATLVQPVGSPLSLECTVEGTSNPNLYWYRQAAGRGLQLLFYSVGIGQISSEVPQNLSASRPQDRQFILSSKKLLLSDSGFYLCAWSVNRDTYGYTFGSGTRLTVV.

The V and J genes are TRBV6-2 or TRBV6-3 and TRBJ2-1, with 9 bases lining up with TRBD2. Trimming cost V 4 bases and J 9 bases; bases outside gene matches: 7. The CDR3 totals 14 residues. CDR1 and CDR2 from the germline V gene are MNHEY and SVGEGT. The CDR3 sequence is CASSSAGGLGEQFF. The CDR3 DNA sequence: TGTGCCAGCAGTTCGGCGGGAGGGCTGGGTGAGCAGTTCTTC.

The chain has TRBV9 and TRBJ2-3; no clear D gene. This CDR3 contains 16 residues. Between the trimmed V and J ends, which lost 4 bases and 3 bases, there was a span of 18 bases. CDR1 and CDR2 from the germline V gene are SGDLS and YYNGEE. The CDR3 here is CASSYPRGVSTDTQYF. CDR3 coding DNA: TGTGCCAGCAGCTACCCGAGAGGAGTTTCGACAGATACGCAGTATTTT.

The chain links TRBV5-5 to TRBJ2-2; D might be TRBD2 (5 bases). CDR1 SGHKS and CDR2 YYEKEE come from the germline V gene (reference sequence). V was cut by 0 bases and J by 3 bases, with 6 bases left in between. The CDR3 length is 14 residues. This CDR3 is CASSLGEYTGELFF. The DNA for the CDR3 is TGTGCCAGCAGCTTGGGGGAGTACACCGGGGAGCTGTTTTTT.

V usage is TRBV14 and J usage is TRBJ2-1, with TRBD2 as a possible D gene (6 bases). CDR3 length equals 13 residues. Between the trimmed V and J ends, which lost 6 bases and 8 bases, there was a span of 14 bases. The germline gives CDR1 SGHDN, CDR2 FVKESK. The CDR3: CASSFGSEDEQFF. The CDR3 DNA is TGTGCCAGCAGTTTCGGGAGCGAGGATGAGCAGTTCTTC. Drawing the rest from reference TRBV14 and TRBJ2-1, the complete variable domain is EAGVTQFPSHSVIEKGQTVTLRCDPISGHDNLYWYRRVMGKEIKFLLHFVKESKQDESGMPNNRFLAERTGGTYSTLKVQPAELEDSGVYFCASSFGSEDEQFFGPGTRLTVL.

The chain uses TRBV16 and TRBJ2-7; no definite D call. The CDR3 is 12 residues long. Trimming stripped 1 base from V and 2 bases from J, with 3 bases between. CDR1 KGHSY and CDR2 FQNENV come from the germline V gene. The CDR3 DNA is TGTGCCAGCAGCCAATACGCCTACGAGCAGTACTTC. Its protein product is CASSQYAYEQYF. Supplemented by reference TRBV16 and TRBJ2-7, the full variable domain reads GEEVAQTPKHLVRGEGQKAKLYCAPIKGHSYVFWYQQVLKNEFKFLISFQNENVFDETGMPKERFSAKCLPNSPCSLEIQATKLEDSAVYFCASSQYAYEQYFGPGTRLTVT.

This chain uses TRBV6-1 with TRBJ2-4; 8 bases are shared with TRBD1. Germline trimming cut 9 bases from V and 8 bases from J; bases unmatched to any gene: 15. CDR3 length: 15 amino acids. Per the germline V gene, CDR1 is MNHNS and CDR2 is SASEGT. CDR3 coding DNA: TGTGCCAGTTGTTCGACCGGGACAGGTCTGGACATTCAGTACTTC. It yields the protein CASCSTGTGLDIQYF.

The chain carries TRBV28 and TRBJ1-6; D possibly corresponds to TRBD1 (5 bases). V lost 2 bases to trimming and J lost 10 bases, with 18 bases between them. Germline V gene sequence: CDR1 MDHEN, CDR2 SYDVKM. The CDR3 is 16 residues long. The CDR3 nucleotides are TGTGCCAGCAGTTTAGAGTTCGTCAGGGTTGGGTCACCCCTCCACTTT. Translated: CASSLEFVRVGSPLHF.

The CDR3 region has the DNA TGTGCCAGTAGCACCGGGACTAGCGGGAGTTTGGGTGAGCAGTTCTTC. Translated, it gives CASSTGTSGSLGEQFF. The chain uses TRBV19 and TRBJ2-1, with 14 bases aligning to TRBD2. V dropped 6 bases and J dropped 9; count of bases not matched to a gene: 10. The germline V gene has CDR1 LNHDA and CDR2 SQIVND (reference sequence). This CDR3 comprises 16 residues.

The chain has TRBV28 and TRBJ2-7, with D perhaps matching TRBD2 (6 bases). The CDR3 runs 15 residues. CDR1 is MDHEN and CDR2 is SYDVKM in the germline V gene. Trimming stripped 4 bases from V and 0 bases from J, with 13 bases between. CDR3 bases: TGTGCCAGCAGTTCCCTCGTGGGGGGCTCCTACGAGCAGTACTTC. This gives the protein CASSSLVGGSYEQYF.

V is TRBV21-1 and J is TRBJ2-3; the table assigns TRBD2, which was not confirmed against the DNA. TRBV21-1 is tagged as a pseudogene. This CDR3 is 15 amino acids long. The CDR3 nucleotides read TGTGCCAGCAACCAAGACAGCGGAGCTACAGATACGCAGTATTTT. It yields the protein CASNQDSGATDTQYF.

The chain couples TRBV6-1 to TRBJ2-7; TRBD2 might be the D (6 bases). The V and J ends lost 5 bases and 5 bases respectively, with 19 bases between them. CDR3 length equals 15 residues. Germline CDR1 and CDR2: MNHNS and SASEGT. The CDR3 spells CASSPRLDHLDEQYV. The CDR3 bases are TGTGCCAGCAGTCCGCGACTAGATCACCTCGACGAGCAGTACGTC.

This clonotype was picked up a small number of times. This chain uses TRBV29-1 with TRBJ2-7; 9 bases are shared with TRBD1. This CDR3 has 12 amino acids. Germline V lookup: CDR1 SQVTM, CDR2 ANQGSEA. V lost 4 bases to trimming and J lost 5 bases; unmatched junction nucleotides: 3. The CDR3 DNA is TGCAGCGTTGGGACAGGGGTCCACGAGCAGTACTTC. As protein: CSVGTGVHEQYF.

The chain uses TRBV5-5 and TRBJ2-3; D is undetermined. Germline CDR1 SGHKS, CDR2 YYEKEE (reference sequence). V lost 0 bases and J 2 bases, leaving 10 bases between the germline ends. This CDR3 has 15 residues. The CDR3 protein is CASSLGLPFTDTQYF. CDR3 in DNA: TGTGCCAGCAGCTTGGGTTTACCCTTCACAGATACGCAGTATTTT.

This clonotype was seen more than once but under ten times. This chain connects TRBV6-1 to TRBJ1-3, with a tentative D call TRBD1 (5 bases). The CDR3 spans 14 residues. Trimming removed 0 bases at V and 7 bases at J, with 10 bases between. Germline CDR1 is MNHNS and CDR2 is SASEGT. CDR3 sequence reads: CASSEAGTLNTIYF. DNA of the CDR3: TGTGCCAGCAGTGAAGCGGGGACGCTCAACACCATATATTTT.

This clonotype appeared many times. The V gene is TRBV3-1, the J gene TRBJ1-1; D unclear. The germline V gene encodes CDR1 LGHDT and CDR2 YNNKEL (reference sequence). The CDR3 has 17 residues. The V gene lost 1 base and the J gene lost 1 base, with 16 bases spanning the gap. CDR3 residues: CASSQGPPELRNTEAFF. DNA of the CDR3: TGTGCCAGCAGCCAAGGACCCCCCGAACTTAGGAACACTGAAGCTTTCTTT.

This clonotype was observed a handful of times. V and J are TRBV29-1 and TRBJ2-2; D is uncertain. This CDR3 contains 13 residues. Looked up from germline, CDR1 is SQVTM and CDR2 is ANQGSEA. V was trimmed by 4 bases and J by 5 bases, leaving 11 bases between them. The CDR3 sequence is CSVGSSGTGELFF. The CDR3, as DNA: TGCAGCGTTGGCAGTAGTGGTACCGGGGAGCTGTTTTTT.

The genes are TRBV4-3 and TRBJ2-7; 7 positions agree with TRBD1. This CDR3 has 17 residues. Germline V CDR1 and CDR2: LGHNA, YSLEER. V lost 0 bases to trimming and J lost 2 bases; unmatched junction nucleotides: 10. This CDR3 is CASSQDRGGHRPYEQYF. The CDR3 bases are TGCGCCAGCAGCCAAGATAGAGGGGGCCATCGTCCCTACGAGCAGTACTTC.